This TCR beta chain was identified in a study of T cells expressing NK-cell markers. About the study: Sequencing covered eight donors, seven HCMV-seropositive and one seronegative. Study-wide points: Dominance of the CD3+CD56-NKG2C+ fraction by these clonotypes also held in several donors.

The authors made TCR beta cDNA libraries by 5'RACE template switching. This switching added a universal primer site and UMIs. TCRdb re-called the 5' RACE reads; one entry per CDR3 protein, DNA not given. The sample shows approximately 550,000 distinct CDR3 sequences, and approximately 4% sits with its ten largest clones. As for this clonotype: Its target is unknown.

The TCR originated in a man aged 18 to 29 in good health. Input material: blood T cells: a sorted CD56 or NKG2C T cell subset, CD4+ or CD8+ T cells, or bulk PBMC T cells (not recorded which).

The CDR3 is CASSQDRTSYEQYF. The V gene is TRBV4-3, the J gene TRBJ2-7. CDR3 length: 14 amino acids. Germline V gene sequence: CDR1 LGHNA, CDR2 YSLEER.